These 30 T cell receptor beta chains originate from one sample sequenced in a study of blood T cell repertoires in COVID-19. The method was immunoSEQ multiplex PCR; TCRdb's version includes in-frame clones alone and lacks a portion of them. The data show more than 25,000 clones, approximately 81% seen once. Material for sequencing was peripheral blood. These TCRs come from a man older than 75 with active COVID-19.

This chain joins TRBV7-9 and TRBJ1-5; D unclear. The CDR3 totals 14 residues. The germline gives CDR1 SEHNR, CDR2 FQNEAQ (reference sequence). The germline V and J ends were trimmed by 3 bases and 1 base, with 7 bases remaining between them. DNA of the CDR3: TGTGCCAGCAGCTTGGGGAGGAGCAATCAGCCCCAGCATTTT. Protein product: CASSLGRSNQPQHF.

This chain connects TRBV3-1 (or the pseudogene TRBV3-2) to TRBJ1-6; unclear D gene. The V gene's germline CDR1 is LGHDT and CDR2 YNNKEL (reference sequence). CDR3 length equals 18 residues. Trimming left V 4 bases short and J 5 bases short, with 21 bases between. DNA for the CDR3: TGTGCCAGCAGCCGGTTGCGTCCCATTTCATATCATAATTCACCCCTCCACTTT. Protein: CASSRLRPISYHNSPLHF.

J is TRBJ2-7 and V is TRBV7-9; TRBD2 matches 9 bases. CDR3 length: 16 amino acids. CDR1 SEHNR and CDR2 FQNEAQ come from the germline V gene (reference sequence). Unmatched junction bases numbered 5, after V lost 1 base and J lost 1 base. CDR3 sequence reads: CASSLVPSGESYEQYF. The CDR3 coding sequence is TGTGCCAGCAGCTTAGTTCCTAGCGGGGAGTCCTACGAGCAGTACTTC. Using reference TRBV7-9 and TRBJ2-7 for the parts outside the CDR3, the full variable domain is DTGVSQNPRHKITKRGQNVTFRCDPISEHNRLYWYRQTLGQGPEFLTYFQNEAQLEKSRLLSDRFSAERPKGSFSTLEIQRTEQGDSAMYLCASSLVPSGESYEQYFGPGTRLTVT.

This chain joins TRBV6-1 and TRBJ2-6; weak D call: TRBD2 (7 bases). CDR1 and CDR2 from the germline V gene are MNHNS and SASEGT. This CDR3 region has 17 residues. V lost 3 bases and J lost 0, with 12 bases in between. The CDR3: CASSDTGGISGANVLTF. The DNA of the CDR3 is TGTGCCAGCAGTGATACGGGGGGCATCTCTGGGGCCAACGTCCTGACTTTC.

The CDR3 DNA follows: TGTGCCAGCGGGTCTAGCGGGGGTGGCAATGAGCAGTTCTTC. Translating it yields CASGSSGGGNEQFF. The rearrangement uses TRBV7-2 and TRBJ2-1; 10 nucleotides line up with TRBD2. The CDR3 loop spans 14 amino acids. Germline CDR1 SGHTA, CDR2 FQGNSA. V was clipped by 8 bases and J by 6 bases; unmatched bases: 7. The full variable domain, its missing parts supplied by reference TRBV7-2 and TRBJ2-1, is GAGVSQSPSNKVTEKGKDVELRCDPISGHTALYWYRQSLGQGLEFLIYFQGNSAPDKSGLPSDRFSAERTGGSVSTLTIQRTQQEDSAVYLCASGSSGGGNEQFFGPGTRLTVL.

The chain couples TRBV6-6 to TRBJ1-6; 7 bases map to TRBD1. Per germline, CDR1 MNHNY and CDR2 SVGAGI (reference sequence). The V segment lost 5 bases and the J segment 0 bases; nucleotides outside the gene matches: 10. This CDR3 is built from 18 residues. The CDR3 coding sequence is TGTGCCAGCAGTCGTAGGGGACAGTTGAGCTCCTATAATTCACCCCTCCACTTT. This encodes CASSRRGQLSSYNSPLHF.

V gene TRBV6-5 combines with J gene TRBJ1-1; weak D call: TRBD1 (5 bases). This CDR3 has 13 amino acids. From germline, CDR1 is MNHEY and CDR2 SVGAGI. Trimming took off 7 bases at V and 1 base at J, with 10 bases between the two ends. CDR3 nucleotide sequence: TGTGCCAGCACACGGCAGGGGAACACTGAAGCTTTCTTT. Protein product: CASTRQGNTEAFF.

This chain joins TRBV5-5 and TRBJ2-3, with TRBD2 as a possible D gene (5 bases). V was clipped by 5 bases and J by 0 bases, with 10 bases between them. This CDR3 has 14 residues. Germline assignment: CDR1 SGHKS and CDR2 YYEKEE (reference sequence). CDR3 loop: CASRTNPSTDTQYF. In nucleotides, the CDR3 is TGTGCCAGCAGGACTAACCCCAGCACAGATACGCAGTATTTT.

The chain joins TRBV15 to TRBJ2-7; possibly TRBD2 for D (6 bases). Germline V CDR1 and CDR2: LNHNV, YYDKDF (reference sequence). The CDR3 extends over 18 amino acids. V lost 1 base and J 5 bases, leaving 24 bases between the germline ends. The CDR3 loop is CATSRGNLGTVRSNEQYF. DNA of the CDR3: TGTGCCACCAGCAGAGGAAATCTTGGGACTGTCAGAAGCAACGAGCAGTACTTC.

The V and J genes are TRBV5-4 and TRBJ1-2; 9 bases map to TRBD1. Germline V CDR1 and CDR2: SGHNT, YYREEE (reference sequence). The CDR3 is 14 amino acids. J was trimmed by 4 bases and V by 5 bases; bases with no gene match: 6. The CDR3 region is CASRGTGSSYGYTF. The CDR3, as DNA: TGTGCCAGCAGAGGGACAGGGAGTAGCTATGGCTACACCTTC.

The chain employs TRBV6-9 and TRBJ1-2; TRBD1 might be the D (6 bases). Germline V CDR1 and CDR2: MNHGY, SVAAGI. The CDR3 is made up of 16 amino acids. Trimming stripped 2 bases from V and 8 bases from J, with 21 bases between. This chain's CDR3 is CASSYPDRFMRGGYTF. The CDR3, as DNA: TGTGCCAGCAGTTATCCCGACAGGTTTATGAGGGGAGGCTACACCTTC.

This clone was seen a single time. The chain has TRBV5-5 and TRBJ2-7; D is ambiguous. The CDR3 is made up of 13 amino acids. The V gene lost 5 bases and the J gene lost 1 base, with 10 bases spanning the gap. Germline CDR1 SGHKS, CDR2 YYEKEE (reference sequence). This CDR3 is CASRRVDSYEQYF. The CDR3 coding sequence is TGTGCCAGCAGACGCGTCGATTCCTACGAGCAGTACTTC.

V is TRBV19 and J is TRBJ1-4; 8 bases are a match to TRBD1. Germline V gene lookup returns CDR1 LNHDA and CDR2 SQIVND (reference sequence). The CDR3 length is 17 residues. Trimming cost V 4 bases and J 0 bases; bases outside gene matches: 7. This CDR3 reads CASSNFNRGTTNEKLFF. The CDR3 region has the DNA TGTGCCAGTAGTAACTTTAACAGGGGGACAACTAATGAAAAACTGTTTTTT.

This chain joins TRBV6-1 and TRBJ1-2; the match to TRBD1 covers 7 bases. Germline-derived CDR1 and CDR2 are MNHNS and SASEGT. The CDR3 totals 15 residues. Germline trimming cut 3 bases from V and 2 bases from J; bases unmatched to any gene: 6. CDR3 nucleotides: TGTGCCAGCAGTGAGACCGGGACAGTGAACTATGGCTACACCTTC. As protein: CASSETGTVNYGYTF.

CDR3 bases: TGTGCCAGCAGCTCCGACAGGGGGATCACAGATACGCAGTATTTT. Protein: CASSSDRGITDTQYF. The V and J genes are TRBV7-9 and TRBJ2-3; 9 nucleotides match TRBD1. J gave up 2 bases and V 4 bases, and 4 bases lay outside the gene matches. The germline gives CDR1 SEHNR, CDR2 FQNEAQ (reference sequence). CDR3 size: 15 residues. Variable domain in full (rest from reference TRBV7-9 and TRBJ2-3): DTGVSQNPRHKITKRGQNVTFRCDPISEHNRLYWYRQTLGQGPEFLTYFQNEAQLEKSRLLSDRFSAERPKGSFSTLEIQRTEQGDSAMYLCASSSDRGITDTQYFGPGTRLTVL.

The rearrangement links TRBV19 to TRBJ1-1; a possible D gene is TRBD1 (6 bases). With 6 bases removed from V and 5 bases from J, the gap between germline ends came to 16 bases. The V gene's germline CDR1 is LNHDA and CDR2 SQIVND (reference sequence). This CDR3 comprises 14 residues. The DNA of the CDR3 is TGTGCCAGTAGCCAACAGGGACTAGGGACTGAAGCTTTCTTT. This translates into CASSQQGLGTEAFF.

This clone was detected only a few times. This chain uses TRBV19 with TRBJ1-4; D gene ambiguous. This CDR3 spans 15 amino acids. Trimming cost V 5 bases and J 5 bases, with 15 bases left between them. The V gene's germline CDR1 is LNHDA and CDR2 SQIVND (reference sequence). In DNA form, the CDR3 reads TGTGCCAGTAGTCTAATACTAGGTCGGAATGAAAAACTGTTTTTT. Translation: CASSLILGRNEKLFF.

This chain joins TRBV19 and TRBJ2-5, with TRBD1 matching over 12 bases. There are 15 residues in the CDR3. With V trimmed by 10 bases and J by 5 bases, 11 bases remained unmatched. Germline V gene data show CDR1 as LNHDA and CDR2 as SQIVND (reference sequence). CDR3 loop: CATRDRGLVGETQYF. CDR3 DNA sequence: TGTGCCACCCGGGACAGGGGGCTTGTTGGGGAGACCCAGTACTTC.

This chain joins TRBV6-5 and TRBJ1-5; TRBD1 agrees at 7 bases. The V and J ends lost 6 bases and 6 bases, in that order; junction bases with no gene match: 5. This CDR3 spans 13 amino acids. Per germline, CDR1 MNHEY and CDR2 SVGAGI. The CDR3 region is CASRGQVAQPQHF. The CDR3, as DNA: TGTGCCAGCAGAGGACAGGTGGCTCAGCCCCAGCATTTT.

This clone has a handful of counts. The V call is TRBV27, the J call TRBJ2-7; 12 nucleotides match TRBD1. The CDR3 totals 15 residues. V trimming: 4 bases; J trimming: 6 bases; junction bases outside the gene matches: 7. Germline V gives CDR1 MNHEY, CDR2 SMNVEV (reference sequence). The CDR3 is CASSSTGQGAREQYF. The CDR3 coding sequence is TGTGCCAGCAGTTCAACGGGACAGGGGGCTCGCGAGCAGTACTTC.

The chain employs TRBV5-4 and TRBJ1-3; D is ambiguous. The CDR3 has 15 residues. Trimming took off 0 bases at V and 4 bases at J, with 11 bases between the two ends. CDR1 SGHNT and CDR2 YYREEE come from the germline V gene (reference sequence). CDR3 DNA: TGTGCCAGCAGCTTGGGCCGTCCTAAGGGAAACACCATATATTTT. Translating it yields CASSLGRPKGNTIYF.

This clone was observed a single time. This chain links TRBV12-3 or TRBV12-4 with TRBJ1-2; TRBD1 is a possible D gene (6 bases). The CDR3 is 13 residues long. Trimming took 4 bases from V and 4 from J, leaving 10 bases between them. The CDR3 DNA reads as TGTGCCAGCAGTTCTCGGACAGCCTATGGCTACACCTTC. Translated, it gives CASSSRTAYGYTF.

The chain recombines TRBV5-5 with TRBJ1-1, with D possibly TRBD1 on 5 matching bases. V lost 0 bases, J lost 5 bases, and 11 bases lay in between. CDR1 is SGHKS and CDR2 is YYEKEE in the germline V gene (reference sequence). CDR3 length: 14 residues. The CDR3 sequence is CASSLEEGRTEAFF. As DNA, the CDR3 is TGTGCCAGCAGCTTGGAGGAGGGGCGGACTGAAGCTTTCTTT. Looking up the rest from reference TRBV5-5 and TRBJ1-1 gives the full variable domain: DAGVTQSPTHLIKTRGQQVTLRCSPISGHKSVSWYQQVLGQGPQFIFQYYEKEERGRGNFPDRFSARQFPNYSSELNVNALLLGDSALYLCASSLEEGRTEAFFGQGTRLTVV.

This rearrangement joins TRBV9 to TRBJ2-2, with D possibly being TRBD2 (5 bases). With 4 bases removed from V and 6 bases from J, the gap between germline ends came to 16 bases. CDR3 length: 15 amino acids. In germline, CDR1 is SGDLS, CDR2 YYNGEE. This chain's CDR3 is CASSPGLSAAGELFF. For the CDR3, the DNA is TGTGCCAGCAGCCCCGGACTGAGTGCCGCCGGGGAGCTGTTTTTT.

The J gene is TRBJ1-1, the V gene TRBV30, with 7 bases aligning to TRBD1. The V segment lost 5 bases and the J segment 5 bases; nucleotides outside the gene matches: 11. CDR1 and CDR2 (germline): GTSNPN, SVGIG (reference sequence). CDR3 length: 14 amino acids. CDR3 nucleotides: TGTGCCTGGGTGGAGGGACAGTATGGAACTGAAGCTTTCTTT. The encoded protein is CAWVEGQYGTEAFF.

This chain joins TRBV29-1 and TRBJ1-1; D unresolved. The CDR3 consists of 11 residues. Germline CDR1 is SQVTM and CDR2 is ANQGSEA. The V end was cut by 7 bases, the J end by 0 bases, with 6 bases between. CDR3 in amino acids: CSANMNTEAFF. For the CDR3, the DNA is TGCAGCGCAAACATGAACACTGAAGCTTTCTTT.

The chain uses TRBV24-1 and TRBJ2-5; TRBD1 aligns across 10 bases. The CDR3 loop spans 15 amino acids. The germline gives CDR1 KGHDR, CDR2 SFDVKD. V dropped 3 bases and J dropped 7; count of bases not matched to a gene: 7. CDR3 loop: CATSDAGTGVGTQYF. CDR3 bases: TGTGCCACCAGTGATGCCGGGACAGGGGTGGGGACCCAGTACTTC.

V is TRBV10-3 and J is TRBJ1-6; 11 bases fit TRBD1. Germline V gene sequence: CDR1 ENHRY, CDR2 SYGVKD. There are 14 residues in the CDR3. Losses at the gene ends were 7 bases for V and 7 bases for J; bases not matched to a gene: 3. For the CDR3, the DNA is TGTGCCATCAAGGGACAGGGGGAGAATTCACCCCTCCACTTT. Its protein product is CAIKGQGENSPLHF.

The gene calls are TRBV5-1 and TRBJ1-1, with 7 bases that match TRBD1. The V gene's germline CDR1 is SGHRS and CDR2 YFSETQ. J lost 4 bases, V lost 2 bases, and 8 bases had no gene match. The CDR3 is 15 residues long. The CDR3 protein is CASSLRQGRGTEAFF. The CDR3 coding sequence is TGCGCCAGCAGCTTAAGACAGGGCCGGGGCACTGAAGCTTTCTTT.

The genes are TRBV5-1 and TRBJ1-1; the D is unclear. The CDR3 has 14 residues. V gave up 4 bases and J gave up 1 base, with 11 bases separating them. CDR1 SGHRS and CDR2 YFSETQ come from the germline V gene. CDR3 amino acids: CASSTGAPNTEAFF. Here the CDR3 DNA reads TGCGCCAGCAGCACCGGAGCCCCGAACACTGAAGCTTTCTTT. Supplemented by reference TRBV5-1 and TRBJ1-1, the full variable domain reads KAGVTQTPRYLIKTRGQQVTLSCSPISGHRSVSWYQQTPGQGLQFLFEYFSETQRNKGNFPGRFSGRQFSNSRSEMNVSTLELGDSALYLCASSTGAPNTEAFFGQGTRLTVV.